This is a list of T cell receptor beta chains from one sample in a study of hypomethylating agent response in myelodysplastic syndrome. Some clones are missing from TCRdb's copy, which holds only in-frame ones; the method was immunoSEQ multiplex PCR. This repertoire shows several thousand clones, about 81% found once; its top ten account for around a sixth. This specimen was bone marrow, taken before or after starting hypomethylating agent treatment for myelodysplastic syndrome (not recorded which). Receptor source: a human donor with myelodysplastic syndrome. The CDR3 runs from the conserved cysteine through the conserved F or W. D genes are given only for firm matches. Rows may omit the clone size; those that give it use once, few, many or a size class.

d_call	v_call	clone_size	j_call	cdr3_aa	cdr3_nt
TRBD1	TRBV5-1	few	TRBJ1-3	CASSLSWTGKGNTIYF	TGCGCCAGCAGCTTGTCTTGGACAGGGAAAGGAAACACCATATATTTT
-	TRBV12-5	few	TRBJ1-5	CASGLAEGIRGGQHF	TGTGCTAGTGGTTTGGCAGAGGGTATAAGGGGAGGCCAGCATTTT
-	TRBV6-1	-	TRBJ2-7	CASSGQIRGDEQYF	TGTGCCAGCAGTGGCCAGATAAGGGGAGACGAGCAGTACTTC
-	TRBV7-6	-	TRBJ2-7	CASSLGRNYEQYF	TGTGCCAGCAGCTTAGGACGGAACTACGAGCAGTACTTC
TRBD2	TRBV11-3	-	TRBJ2-5	CASSPSSGGVPAGAQYF	TGTGCCAGCAGCCCGAGTAGCGGGGGGGTACCCGCAGGGGCCCAGTACTTC
-	TRBV4-1	few	TRBJ2-7	CASSQDYPGQSSYEQYF	TGCGCCAGCAGCCAAGATTACCCCGGGCAGAGCTCCTACGAGCAGTACTTC
-	TRBV5-4	-	TRBJ1-1	CASSEGTGTEAFF	TGTGCCAGCAGCGAAGGGACCGGGACAGAAGCTTTCTTT
-	TRBV30	few	TRBJ1-5	CAWRSQSDGQPQHF	TGTGCCTGGAGATCCCAGTCCGATGGTCAGCCCCAGCATTTT
-	TRBV7-2	-	TRBJ1-4	CASSSQGSGEKLFF	TGTGCCAGCAGCTCCCAGGGATCGGGTGAAAAACTGTTTTTT
-	TRBV18	once	TRBJ2-2	CASSPSFGSNTGELFF	TGTGCCAGCTCGCCTTCTTTCGGTTCGAACACCGGGGAGCTGTTTTTT
TRBD2	TRBV4-1	-	TRBJ2-2	CASSPLPLAGDTGELFF	TGCGCCAGCAGCCCGTTGCCTCTAGCGGGTGACACCGGGGAGCTGTTTTTT
TRBD1	TRBV19	few	TRBJ1-5	CASTRLQGNQPQHF	TGTGCCAGTACGAGGTTACAGGGGAATCAGCCCCAGCATTTT
TRBD1	TRBV19	-	TRBJ2-3	CASSRDRGTDTQYF	TGTGCCAGTAGTCGAGACAGGGGAACAGATACGCAGTATTTT